This TCR beta chain emerged from a study of CD8 T cells in Susac syndrome. Study-wide findings and caveats: The study conceded that its TCR sequencing and HLA analysis involved relatively few individuals.

Sequencing of TCR beta was undertaken in CD8+ and CD4+ T cells derived from blood. Healthy donors constituted the controls, which were matched for age and sex. Between the trimmed V and J ends, which lost 8 bases and 6 bases, there was a span of 11 bases. CDR1 and CDR2 (germline): MNHEY, SVGEGT. This CDR3 is built from 12 residues. When the RNA was reverse transcribed, random hexamers were used with an input of about 0.5 to 1 ug. Across 54 Vbeta and 13 Jbeta, immunoSEQ multiplex PCR amplified TCR beta CDR3. TCRdb redid the calling of the immunoSEQ multiplex PCR reads with MiXCR, one entry per CDR3 protein. This table has roughly 120,000 distinct CDR3 sequences, around 95% appearing once. Remarks on this clonotype: Antigen specificity is unknown.

V is TRBV6-2 or TRBV6-3 and J is TRBJ2-1; D is undetermined. Sequencing input: CD4+ T cells from PBMCs. The clonotype comes from a human donor in good health. The CDR3 DNA follows: TGTGCCAGCGGTCGGTCATCCAATGAGCAGTTCTTC. Its protein product is CASGRSSNEQFF.